The present T cell receptor (beta chain) was sequenced within a study of CXCR3-negative and CXCR3-positive naive CD8 T cells. The CDR3 is 12 residues long. For this clonotype: What it recognizes is unknown.

Study observations and caveats: The study found CXCR3 expression partially decreased after cryopreservation and ran most assays on fresh PBMCs.

Researchers prepared the TRB cDNA libraries using 5' RACE with UMI labels. Using the 5' RACE reads, TCRdb records one entry per CDR3 protein without DNA. The listing records 70,000 to 100,000 distinct CDR3 sequences. V and J are TRBV12-3 or TRBV12-4 and TRBJ2-5. The TCR originated in a human donor in good health. Some clones in this sample may be carry-over from other donors' samples. The sequenced sample consisted of naive CXCR3- CD8+ T cells from blood. Subset specified: CD45RO-CCR7+CD27+CD95- naive CD8+ T cells lacking CXCR3 (TNR3-). CDR3 residues: CASSLPEGTQYF.